A selection of T cell receptor beta chains follows, all from one sample in a study of cytomegalovirus exposure and HLA in healthy donors. Method: immunoSEQ multiplex PCR; TCRdb's copy keeps in-frame clones and lacks some. The sample yields 150,000 to 200,000 clones, about 84% seen once. What was sequenced was PBMCs. The receptors here all came from a woman between 18 and 29 years old in good health and CMV-seronegative. Both conserved end residues are part of each CDR3. The D gene is left open where the match is weak. Clone size is shown for a subset of rows, as once, few, many or a class of expanded clone.

v_call	clone_size	d_call	j_call	cdr3_aa	cdr3_nt
TRBV2	.	TRBD2	TRBJ2-1	CASGRSPGLANNEQFF	TGTGCCAGCGGTCGGTCTCCGGGACTAGCAAATAATGAGCAGTTCTTC
TRBV7-9	.	TRBD1	TRBJ1-2	CASSLLDRGFVTTYGYTF	TGTGCCAGCAGCTTACTCGACAGGGGCTTTGTAACTACCTATGGCTACACCTTC
TRBV2	.	TRBD1	TRBJ1-3	CASSPAGTANSGNTIYF	TGTGCCAGCAGTCCTGCCGGGACAGCCAACTCTGGAAACACCATATATTTT
TRBV11-2	.	.	TRBJ2-1	CASTTVTLYNEQFF	TGTGCCAGTACGACAGTCACACTCTACAATGAGCAGTTCTTC
TRBV4-1	once	.	TRBJ1-1	CASSHPGMNTEAFF	TGCGCCAGCAGCCACCCAGGGATGAACACTGAAGCTTTCTTT
TRBV25-1	.	.	TRBJ1-1	CASSEYFIQGGRTTEAFF	TGTGCCAGCAGTGAATATTTCATCCAGGGAGGTCGTACCACTGAAGCTTTCTTT
TRBV11-2	.	.	TRBJ1-2	CASSQSTGLGYTF	TGTGCCAGCAGCCAATCGACAGGATTGGGCTACACCTTC
TRBV5-4	.	.	TRBJ2-3	CASSLGSAGTDTQYF	TGTGCCAGCAGCTTGGGTAGCGCGGGGACAGATACGCAGTATTTT
TRBV29-1	few	.	TRBJ2-7	CSGATGVEQYF	TGCAGCGGCGCCACGGGGGTCGAGCAGTACTTC
TRBV4-2	.	.	TRBJ1-1	CASSQDRTANTEAFF	TGTGCCAGCAGCCAAGATCGGACAGCGAACACTGAAGCTTTCTTT
TRBV29-1	few	TRBD1	TRBJ2-7	CSVYIWTGGGYEQYF	TGCAGCGTCTACATCTGGACAGGAGGAGGCTACGAGCAGTACTTC
TRBV4-1	few	TRBD2	TRBJ2-2	CASSRTSSNTGELFF	TGCGCCAGCAGCCGGACTAGCTCGAACACCGGGGAGCTGTTTTTT
TRBV19	.	.	TRBJ1-1	CASSIPSPEAFF	TGTGCCAGTAGTATCCCAAGCCCTGAAGCTTTCTTT
TRBV4-2	.	.	TRBJ1-6	CASSQDPWAGMENSPLHF	TGTGCCAGCAGCCAAGACCCCTGGGCAGGGATGGAAAATTCACCCCTCCACTTT
TRBV30	.	.	TRBJ1-1	CAWSNMNTEAFF	TGTGCCTGGAGTAATATGAACACTGAAGCTTTCTTT
TRBV5-1	.	TRBD1	TRBJ2-2	CASSSVTGGTGELFF	TGCGCCAGCAGCTCTGTGACAGGGGGCACCGGGGAGCTGTTTTTT
TRBV30	.	.	TRBJ2-7	CAWSVGAGREQYF	TGTGCCTGGAGTGTGGGGGCAGGGCGCGAGCAGTACTTC
TRBV7-8	.	.	TRBJ2-7	CASSLVVSQGFREQYF	TGTGCCAGCAGCTTAGTAGTGTCGCAGGGGTTTCGTGAGCAGTACTTC
TRBV30	.	.	TRBJ2-3	CAWSPQGTSTDTQYF	TGTGCCTGGAGTCCCCAGGGTACTAGCACAGATACGCAGTATTTT
TRBV28	.	TRBD1	TRBJ2-5	CASSLGTGVWETQYF	TGTGCCAGCAGTTTGGGGACAGGGGTGTGGGAGACCCAGTACTTC
TRBV19	.	TRBD1	TRBJ1-2	CASTPRDRGPSNYGYTF	TGTGCCAGTACCCCCCGGGACAGGGGTCCGTCGAACTATGGCTACACCTTC
TRBV5-1	.	.	TRBJ1-1	CASSSFVQNTEAFF	TGCGCCAGCAGCTCATTTGTACAGAACACTGAAGCTTTCTTT
TRBV5-4	.	.	TRBJ2-5	CASSLGLAQETQYF	TGTGCCAGCAGCTTGGGGTTGGCACAAGAGACCCAGTACTTC
TRBV5-4	.	.	TRBJ2-5	CASSSPNRVEEETQYF	TGTGCCAGCAGCTCACCTAATCGTGTGGAGGAAGAGACCCAGTACTTC
TRBV21-1	.	.	TRBJ1-5	CASSPNRGPQHF	TGTGCCAGCAGCCCGAACAGGGGGCCCCAGCATTTT
TRBV2	.	.	TRBJ1-5	CASSETGGGQPQHF	TGTGCCAGCAGTGAAACGGGGGGCGGACAGCCCCAGCATTTT
TRBV18	once	.	TRBJ1-5	CASSPQGGASNQPQHF	TGTGCCAGCTCACCACAGGGAGGGGCTAGCAATCAGCCCCAGCATTTT
TRBV28	.	TRBD1	TRBJ1-5	CASSFLYRGDSNQPQHF	TGTGCCAGCAGTTTCCTTTACAGGGGCGATAGCAATCAGCCCCAGCATTTT
TRBV15	.	TRBD2	TRBJ2-7	CATSPGLAFYEQYF	TGTGCCACGAGCCCGGGACTAGCATTCTACGAGCAGTACTTC
TRBV29-1	.	.	TRBJ1-2	CSGLLGAYGYTF	TGCAGCGGGCTGTTGGGGGCATATGGCTACACCTTC
TRBV7-7	.	.	TRBJ2-5	CASSLNYARQETQYF	TGTGCCAGCAGCTTAAATTACGCTAGACAAGAGACCCAGTACTTC
TRBV5-6	.	.	TRBJ1-2	CASSFNRDYGYTF	TGTGCCAGCAGCTTCAACAGGGACTATGGCTACACCTTC
TRBV6-5	.	.	TRBJ1-2	CASSYDRIRYNF	TGTGCCAGCAGTTACGACAGGATCCGTTACAACTTC
TRBV5-6	once	.	TRBJ2-5	CASSSQNQETQYF	TGTGCCAGCAGCTCGCAGAACCAAGAGACCCAGTACTTC
TRBV5-4	.	.	TRBJ2-5	CASSLSGRQETQYF	TGTGCCAGCAGCTTGTCAGGGCGCCAAGAGACCCAGTACTTC
TRBV27	.	TRBD1	TRBJ1-5	CASSTSGGEQPQHF	TGTGCCAGCAGTACCTCAGGGGGCGAGCAGCCCCAGCATTTT
TRBV5-1	.	TRBD1	TRBJ2-1	CASRPLGQGYNEQFF	TGCGCCAGCAGGCCCTTGGGACAGGGGTACAATGAGCAGTTCTTC
TRBV27	.	.	TRBJ2-3	CASRRARETDTQYF	TGTGCCAGCAGGCGGGCGAGGGAGACAGATACGCAGTATTTT
TRBV2	once	TRBD1	TRBJ1-5	CASRTGGGQPQHF	TGTGCCAGCAGGACAGGGGGGGGTCAGCCCCAGCATTTT
TRBV19	once	.	TRBJ1-1	CASSIIPPQVGVNTEAFF	TGTGCCAGTAGTATTATCCCCCCACAGGTCGGCGTGAACACTGAAGCTTTCTTT
TRBV5-4	.	.	TRBJ1-3	CASSRDGSGVGNTIYF	TGTGCCAGCAGCCGGGATGGGTCAGGGGTCGGAAACACCATATATTTT
TRBV5-1	once	.	TRBJ1-5	CASSLSGEGPQHF	TGCGCCAGCAGCTTGTCAGGGGAAGGGCCCCAGCATTTT
TRBV5-4	.	.	TRBJ2-2	CASRGFQAGTGELFF	TGTGCCAGCAGAGGTTTTCAGGCGGGCACCGGGGAGCTGTTTTTT
TRBV7-8	.	.	TRBJ2-1	CASSLGPDTGYNEQFF	TGTGCCAGCAGCTTAGGGCCGGACACGGGCTACAATGAGCAGTTCTTC
TRBV27	once	.	TRBJ1-1	CASKGMMISDWSSLSEAFF	TGTGCCAGCAAAGGAATGATGATCAGTGATTGGAGCAGCCTAAGTGAAGCTTTCTTT
TRBV20-1	.	.	TRBJ2-1	CSASTANEQFF	TGCAGTGCTTCTACTGCCAATGAGCAGTTCTTC
TRBV29-1	.	TRBD2	TRBJ2-1	CSVEAGGARNEQFF	TGCAGCGTCGAAGCGGGAGGGGCCAGGAATGAGCAGTTCTTC
TRBV13	.	TRBD1	TRBJ1-1	CASSSGGMNTEAFF	TGTGCCAGCAGTTCAGGGGGGATGAACACTGAAGCTTTCTTT
TRBV7-9	.	TRBD1	TRBJ2-7	CASSSSTGTGEISEQYF	TGTGCCAGCAGCTCCTCAACCGGGACAGGGGAAATTTCCGAGCAGTACTTC
TRBV6-5	.	.	TRBJ1-4	CASSYSVASGDEKLFF	TGTGCCAGCAGTTACTCGGTCGCCTCGGGGGATGAAAAACTGTTTTTT